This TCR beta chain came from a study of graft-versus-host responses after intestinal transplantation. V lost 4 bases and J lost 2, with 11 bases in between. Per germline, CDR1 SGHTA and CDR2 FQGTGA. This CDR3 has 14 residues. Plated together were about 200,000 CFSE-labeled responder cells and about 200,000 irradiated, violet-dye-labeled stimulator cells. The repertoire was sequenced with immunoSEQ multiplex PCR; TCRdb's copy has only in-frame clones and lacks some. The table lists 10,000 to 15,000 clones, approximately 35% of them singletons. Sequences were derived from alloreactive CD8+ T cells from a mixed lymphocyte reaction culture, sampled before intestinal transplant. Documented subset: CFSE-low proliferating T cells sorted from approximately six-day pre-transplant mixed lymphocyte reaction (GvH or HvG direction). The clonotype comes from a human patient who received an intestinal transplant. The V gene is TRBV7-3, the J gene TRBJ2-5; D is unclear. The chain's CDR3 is CASSSAEVQETQYF. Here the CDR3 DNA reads TGTGCCAGCAGCTCGGCGGAAGTTCAAGAGACCCAGTACTTC.